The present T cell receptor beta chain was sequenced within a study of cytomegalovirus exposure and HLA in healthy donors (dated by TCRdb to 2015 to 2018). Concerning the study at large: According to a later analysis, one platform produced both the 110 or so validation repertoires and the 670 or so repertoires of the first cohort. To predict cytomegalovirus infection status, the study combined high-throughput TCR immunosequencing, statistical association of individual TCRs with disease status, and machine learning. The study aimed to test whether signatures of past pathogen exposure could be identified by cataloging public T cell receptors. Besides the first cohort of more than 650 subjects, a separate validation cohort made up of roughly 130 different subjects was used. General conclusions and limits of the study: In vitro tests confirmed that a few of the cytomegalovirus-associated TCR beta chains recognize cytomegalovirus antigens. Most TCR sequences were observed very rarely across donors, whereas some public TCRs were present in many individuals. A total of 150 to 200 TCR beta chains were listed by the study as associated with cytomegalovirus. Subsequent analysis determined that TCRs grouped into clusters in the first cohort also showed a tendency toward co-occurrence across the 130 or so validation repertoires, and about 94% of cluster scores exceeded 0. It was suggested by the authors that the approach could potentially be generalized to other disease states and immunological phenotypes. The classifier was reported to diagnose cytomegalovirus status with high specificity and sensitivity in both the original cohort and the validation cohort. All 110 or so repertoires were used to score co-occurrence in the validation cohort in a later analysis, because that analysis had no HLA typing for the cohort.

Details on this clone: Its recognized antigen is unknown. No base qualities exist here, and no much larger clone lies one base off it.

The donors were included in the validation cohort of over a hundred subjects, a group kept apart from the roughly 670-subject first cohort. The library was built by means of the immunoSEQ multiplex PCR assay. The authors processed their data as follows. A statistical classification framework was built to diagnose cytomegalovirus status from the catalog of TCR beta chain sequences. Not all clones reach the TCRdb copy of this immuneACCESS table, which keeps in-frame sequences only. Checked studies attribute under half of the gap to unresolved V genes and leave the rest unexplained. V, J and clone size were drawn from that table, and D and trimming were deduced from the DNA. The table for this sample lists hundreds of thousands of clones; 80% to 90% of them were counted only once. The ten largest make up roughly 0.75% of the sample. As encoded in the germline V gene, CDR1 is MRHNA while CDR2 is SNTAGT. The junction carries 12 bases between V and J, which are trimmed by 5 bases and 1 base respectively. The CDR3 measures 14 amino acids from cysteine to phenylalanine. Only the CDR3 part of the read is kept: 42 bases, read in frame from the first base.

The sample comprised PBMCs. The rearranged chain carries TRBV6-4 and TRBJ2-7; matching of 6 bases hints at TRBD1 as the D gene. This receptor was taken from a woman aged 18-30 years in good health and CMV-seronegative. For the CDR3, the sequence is CASSTDTGSYEQYF. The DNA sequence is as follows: TGTGCCAGCAGTACCGATACAGGGTCCTACGAGCAGTACTTC.